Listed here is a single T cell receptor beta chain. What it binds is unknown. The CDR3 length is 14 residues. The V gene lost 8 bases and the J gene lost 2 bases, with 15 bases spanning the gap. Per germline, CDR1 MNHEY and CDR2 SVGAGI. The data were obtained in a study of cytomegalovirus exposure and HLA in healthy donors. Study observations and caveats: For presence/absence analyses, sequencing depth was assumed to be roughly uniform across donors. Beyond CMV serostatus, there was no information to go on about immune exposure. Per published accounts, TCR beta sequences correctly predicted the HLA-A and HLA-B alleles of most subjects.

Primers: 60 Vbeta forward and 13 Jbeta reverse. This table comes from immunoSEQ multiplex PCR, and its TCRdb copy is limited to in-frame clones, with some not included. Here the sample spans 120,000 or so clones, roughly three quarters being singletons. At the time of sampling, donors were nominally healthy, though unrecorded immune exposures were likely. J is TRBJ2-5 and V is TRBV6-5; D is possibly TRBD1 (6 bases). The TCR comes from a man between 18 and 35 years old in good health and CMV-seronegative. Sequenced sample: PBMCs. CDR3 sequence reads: CASGRTRGQETQYF. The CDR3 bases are TGTGCCAGCGGTCGGACGAGGGGGCAAGAGACCCAGTACTTC.